Described below is a single TCR beta chain sequence and its context. The antigen remains undetermined. With unsorted samples, genomic DNA was obtained from 75 million to 90 million PBMCs. The sample comes from a study of shared clonotypes between healthy human individuals. Study-wide background: Donors, aged 18 to 49, were two women and a few men.

V lost 0 bases, J lost 7 bases, and 8 bases stayed unmatched. From germline, CDR1 is SGHNT and CDR2 YENEEA. The CDR3 runs to 16 residues. Sequencing of unsorted PBMC DNA was carried out using ten immunoSEQ deep assay plates. Libraries were prepared by immunoSEQ multiplex PCR; TCRdb keeps only in-frame clonotypes and omits some of them. The table has roughly 510,000 clones, about three quarters seen once. General study findings and limits: Tissues were not sampled, only blood, and their repertoires likely differ.

The origin of this receptor is a woman aged 35 to 49 in good health. Some clones in this sample may be carry-over from other donors' samples. Sequencing was done on a sample of PBMCs. The rearrangement links TRBV11-3 to TRBJ2-1, with TRBD2 matching 8 bases. This chain's CDR3 is CASSLDWREELNEQFF. As DNA, the CDR3 is TGTGCCAGCAGCTTAGATTGGCGGGAGGAGTTAAATGAGCAGTTCTTC.